This TCR beta chain was obtained from a study of T cell repertoires in cytomegalovirus infection. This clonotype has at least ten counts. Its antigen is not known. General study results and limits: Using cumulative public TCR beta family frequency, the authors identified those who carried CMV together with the relevant HLA. CMV-specific HLA-C-restricted TCR beta clonotypes dominated the ex vivo response.

The germline V gene encodes CDR1 SGHVS and CDR2 FQNEAQ. Trimming cost V 1 base and J 7 bases; bases outside gene matches: 2. The CDR3 is 15 amino acids. A single record per CDR3 protein comes from TCRdb applying MiXCR to the reads. This sample yields about 260,000 distinct CDR3 sequences, of which around 8.7% are seen a single time; around 15% belongs to the top ten. The chain carries TRBV7-8 and TRBJ1-6; 9 nucleotides align to TRBD1. The sample was PBMCs. This clonotype was obtained from a human donor in good health (CMV status not recorded). Some clones in this sample may be carry-over from other donors' samples. The CDR3 sequence is CASSLGTGENSPLHF. CDR3 in DNA: TGTGCCAGCAGCTTAGGGACAGGGGAAAATTCACCCCTCCACTTT. The variable domain in full, completed from reference TRBV7-8 and TRBJ1-6, reads GAGVSQSPRYKVAKRGQDVALRCDPISGHVSLFWYQQALGQGPEFLTYFQNEAQLDKSGLPSDRFFAERPEGSVSTLKIQRTQQEDSAVYLCASSLGTGENSPLHFGNGTRLTVT.